Below, 22 T cell receptor beta chains from the same sample are listed, as sequenced in a study of T-cell reconstitution after alpha-beta-depleted transplantation in children (dated by TCRdb to between 2015 and 2016). Receptors were amplified or captured by PCR. Sequencing instrument: Illumina HiSeq 2500. Molecular barcoding was employed in the preparation of TCR libraries, with unique molecular identifiers being used to normalize TCRbeta repertoire quantification. TCRdb trimmed public reads at Q25 via fastp, called clones via MiXCR and kept in-frame beta chains. Each CDR3 protein gets just one entry, which takes the most common genes and DNA from the rows behind it. Recorded for this sample are fewer than 250,000 distinct CDR3 sequences; roughly 8% of them occurred a single time. The top ten clones comprise almost 6.5% of the sample. Explained via the paper, the treatment or condition label denotes: allogeneic hematopoietic cell transplantation with graft depleted of TCRalphabeta T cells and CD19 B cells.

Sample: PBMCs, mostly from graft donor cells, taken 180 days after TCRalphabeta/CD19-depleted stem cell transplant. The receptors come from a male patient younger than 18 who had a stem cell transplant for acute lymphoblastic leukemia, so the T cells may come from the graft donor.

This clonotype appeared many times. CDR3 amino acids: CAISDTQGSYEQYF. The DNA for the CDR3 is TGTGCCATCAGTGATACCCAGGGCTCCTACGAGCAGTACTTC. This chain links TRBV10-3 with TRBJ2-7, with a weak D call TRBD1 (5 bases). CDR1 and CDR2 (germline): ENHRY, SYGVKD. Trimming removed 3 bases at V and 0 bases at J, with 9 bases between. The CDR3 sequence is 14 residues long.

This clonotype was detected ten times or more. The chain has TRBV7-9 and TRBJ2-2; 7 bases align to TRBD2. Germline values: CDR1 SEHNR, CDR2 FQNEAQ (reference sequence). Trimming took 7 bases from V and 1 from J; bases not matched to a gene: 6. The CDR3 contains 15 residues. CDR3 in amino acids: CASTGLGENTGELFF. The CDR3 nucleotides are TGTGCCAGCACTGGACTAGGGGAGAACACCGGGGAGCTGTTTTTT.

This clonotype was counted ten times or more. The V call is TRBV7-2, the J call TRBJ2-1, with D unresolved. Germline-derived CDR1 and CDR2 are SGHTA and FQGNSA. V was clipped by 7 bases and J by 3 bases, with 16 bases between them. The CDR3 runs to 15 residues. The CDR3 spells CASTFHGILYNEQFF. DNA of the CDR3: TGTGCCAGCACCTTCCACGGAATCCTCTACAATGAGCAGTTCTTC.

This clonotype was seen ten or more times. CDR3 in amino acids: CASTKRTSGVREQFF. DNA of the CDR3: TGTGCCAGCACCAAAAGGACTAGCGGGGTCCGCGAGCAGTTCTTC. The rearrangement joins TRBV28 to TRBJ2-1, with 12 bases aligning to TRBD2. V lost 7 bases and J lost 10; bases outside the gene matches: 11. Germline loops: CDR1 MDHEN, CDR2 SYDVKM. There are 15 residues in the CDR3.

This clonotype was seen many times. J is TRBJ2-3 and V is TRBV29-1; D possibly corresponds to TRBD1 (6 bases). This CDR3 spans 13 amino acids. The germline V and J ends were trimmed by 0 bases and 4 bases, with 8 bases remaining between them. The germline gives CDR1 SQVTM, CDR2 ANQGSEA. CDR3 in amino acids: CSVEEGASDTQYF. The CDR3 DNA sequence: TGCAGCGTTGAAGAGGGGGCCTCAGATACGCAGTATTTT.

On this clonotype itself: A much larger clone lies one base from this, so it may be a read error. This sequence joins TRBV24-1 and TRBJ2-2; 9 bases agree with TRBD2. The V gene's germline CDR1 is KGHDR and CDR2 SFDVKD. The CDR3 has 17 amino acids. The CDR3 bases are TGTGCCGCCAGACAGGGCGGGAGGGATATGTACACCGGGGAGCTGTTTTTT. Translation: CAARQGGRDMYTGELFF.

The genes are TRBV3-1 and TRBJ1-5, with a weak D call TRBD1 (5 bases). The germline V gene encodes CDR1 LGHDT and CDR2 YNNKEL (reference sequence). The CDR3 totals 15 residues. V lost 1 base, J lost 2 bases, and 9 bases lay in between. As DNA, the CDR3 is TGTGCCAGCAGCCAAGGCCAGGGCCGCAATCAGCCCCAGCATTTT. Protein: CASSQGQGRNQPQHF.

The table lists this clonotype with many counts. The chain employs TRBV7-2 and TRBJ2-3, with D perhaps TRBD1 (6 bases). V was pared by 5 bases and J by 1 base, with 16 bases between. The CDR3 runs 16 residues. Germline V CDR1 and CDR2: SGHTA, FQGNSA. The CDR3 DNA is TGTGCCAGCAGCCCGAACGTGGGGGCAGGCACAGATACGCAGTATTTT. Translated, it gives CASSPNVGAGTDTQYF.

This clonotype was detected ten times or more. The chain has TRBV19 and TRBJ2-7, with a weak D call TRBD1 (6 bases). The CDR3 spans 14 residues. Trimming left V 5 bases short and J 5 bases short, with 16 bases between. Per the germline V gene, CDR1 is LNHDA and CDR2 is SQIVND (reference sequence). DNA for the CDR3: TGTGCCAGTAGTTGTATCGTAGGGGGTCACGAGCAGTACTTC. Protein: CASSCIVGGHEQYF. Based on the CDR3 plus reference TRBV19 and TRBJ2-7, the full variable domain is DGGITQSPKYLFRKEGQNVTLSCEQNLNHDAMYWYRQDPGQGLRLIYYSQIVNDFQKGDIAEGYSVSREKKESFPLTVTSAQKNPTAFYLCASSCIVGGHEQYFGPGTRLTVT.

This clonotype was picked up many times. The CDR3 spells CASSVGDSDNEQFF. The CDR3 nucleotides read TGTGCCAGCAGCGTTGGGGACAGTGACAATGAGCAGTTCTTC. This sequence joins TRBV9 and TRBJ2-1; 7 bases match TRBD1. This CDR3 contains 14 residues. J lost 5 bases, V lost 2 bases, and 4 bases had no gene match. The germline V gene encodes CDR1 SGDLS and CDR2 YYNGEE.

The table lists this clonotype with many counts. This chain connects TRBV28 to TRBJ2-4, with TRBD1 matching over 8 bases. J lost 0 bases, V lost 11 bases, and 6 bases had no gene match. The CDR3 is made up of 14 amino acids. CDR1 is MDHEN and CDR2 is SYDVKM in the germline V gene. CDR3 region: CAARDRLAKNIQYF. In DNA, the CDR3 is TGTGCCGCCCGGGACAGGCTAGCCAAAAACATTCAGTACTTC.

Many counts were recorded for this clonotype. The DNA of the CDR3 is TGCGCCAGCACCCGTGGTAGGGGGCGGACTGAAGCTTTCTTT. Amino acids: CASTRGRGRTEAFF. The V call is TRBV10-2, the J call TRBJ1-1; 7 bases match TRBD1. The J segment lost 5 bases and the V segment lost 7 bases, leaving 10 bases of the junction unmatched. Germline V lookup: CDR1 WSHSY, CDR2 SAAADI. The CDR3 extends over 14 amino acids.

The sample holds many counts of this clonotype. The chain uses TRBV7-9 and TRBJ2-7; D may match TRBD1 or TRBD2 (7 bases each). The length of the CDR3 is 17 residues. Trimming removed 5 bases from V and 5 bases from J, with 25 bases in between. The germline gives CDR1 SEHNR, CDR2 FQNEAQ (reference sequence). The CDR3 protein is CASSLAARGGRYDEQYF. In DNA, the CDR3 is TGTGCCAGCAGCCTGGCAGCCAGGGGGGGGCGGTACGACGAGCAGTACTTC.

This clonotype was detected ten times or more. The V and J genes are TRBV7-2 and TRBJ2-3; 9 bases line up with TRBD1. CDR1 and CDR2 from the germline V gene are SGHTA and FQGNSA. J gave up 6 bases and V 5 bases, and 24 bases lay outside the gene matches. The CDR3 extends over 20 amino acids. The CDR3 loop reads CASSPHERGKQGAGRDTQYF. The DNA of the CDR3 is TGTGCCAGCAGCCCACATGAGAGGGGGAAACAGGGGGCAGGGAGGGATACGCAGTATTTT.

This clonotype occurred many times. The chain has TRBV6-5 and TRBJ1-6, with TRBD1 matching 7 bases. The CDR3 consists of 12 residues. Germline assignment: CDR1 MNHEY and CDR2 SVGAGI. The V segment lost 9 bases and the J segment 8 bases; nucleotides outside the gene matches: 4. The CDR3: CASRDSYSPLHF. CDR3 bases: TGTGCCAGTAGGGACAGCTATTCACCCCTCCACTTT.

This clonotype was seen at least ten times. The chain links TRBV28 to TRBJ1-2, with a tentative D call TRBD1 (6 bases). The germline V and J ends were trimmed by 6 bases and 2 bases, with 13 bases remaining between them. There are 14 residues in the CDR3. The germline gives CDR1 MDHEN, CDR2 SYDVKM. CDR3 loop: CASSSGGENYGYTF. The CDR3 nucleotides are TGTGCCAGCAGCTCGGGGGGCGAAAACTATGGCTACACCTTC.

This clonotype was recorded many times. J is TRBJ2-7 and V is TRBV5-1, with TRBD1 as a possible D gene (6 bases). There are 15 residues in the CDR3. Trimming left V 0 bases short and J 4 bases short, with 14 bases between. CDR1 is SGHRS, CDR2 YFSETQ, per germline. The CDR3 DNA reads as TGCGCCAGCAGCTTGGTACAGGGCTTGTTATACGAGCAGTACTTC. This gives the protein CASSLVQGLLYEQYF.

This clonotype appeared many times. This chain connects TRBV9 to TRBJ1-1; 7 bases fit TRBD1. From germline, CDR1 is SGDLS and CDR2 YYNGEE. Unmatched junction bases numbered 5, after V lost 4 bases and J lost 2 bases. This CDR3 spans 14 amino acids. Written as DNA, the CDR3 is TGTGCCAGCAGCTCCGGACAGGCCAACACTGAAGCTTTCTTT. This codes for CASSSGQANTEAFF.

This clonotype was recorded many times. This chain uses TRBV24-1 with TRBJ1-1; 7 nucleotides align to TRBD1. Germline-derived CDR1 and CDR2 are KGHDR and SFDVKD. The V gene end was trimmed by 10 bases and the J gene end by 3 bases; junction bases not matched to a gene: 4. The CDR3 sequence is 12 residues long. CDR3 protein: CATRDSDTEAFF. CDR3 sequence (DNA): TGTGCCACAAGGGACAGCGACACTGAAGCTTTCTTT.

This clonotype was seen ten or more times. V is TRBV27 and J is TRBJ1-5; 11 bases fit TRBD1. J was trimmed by 7 bases and V by 4 bases; bases with no gene match: 9. CDR1 is MNHEY and CDR2 is SMNVEV in the germline V gene (reference sequence). This CDR3 is built from 16 residues. CDR3 DNA sequence: TGTGCCAGCAGTTCAACCGGAGGACAGGGGGCCCAGCCCCAGCATTTT. Translated: CASSSTGGQGAQPQHF.

This clonotype has a count of ten or more. The chain links TRBV7-8 to TRBJ2-6; D is unclear. Germline CDR1 SGHVS, CDR2 FQNEAQ. The CDR3 contains 15 residues. The V end lost 1 base, the J end lost 6 bases, and 10 bases lay between the germline ends. CDR3 bases: TGTGCCAGCAGCTTAGGACTCCCCTTGGCCAACGTCCTGACTTTC. This gives the protein CASSLGLPLANVLTF.

This clonotype was detected ten times or more. V is TRBV7-9 and J is TRBJ1-5; possibly TRBD1 for D (5 bases). Germline-derived CDR1 and CDR2 are SEHNR and FQNEAQ (reference sequence). This CDR3 is built from 14 residues. The V and J ends lost 1 base and 7 bases respectively, with 11 bases between them. The CDR3 is CASSLGAGFQPQHF. As DNA, the CDR3 is TGTGCCAGCAGCTTAGGGGCAGGGTTCCAGCCCCAGCATTTT. The variable domain in full, completed from reference TRBV7-9 and TRBJ1-5, reads DTGVSQNPRHKITKRGQNVTFRCDPISEHNRLYWYRQTLGQGPEFLTYFQNEAQLEKSRLLSDRFSAERPKGSFSTLEIQRTEQGDSAMYLCASSLGAGFQPQHFGDGTRLSIL.